Following are 19 T cell receptor beta chains from one sample sequenced in a study of blood T cell repertoires in COVID-19 (TCRdb year 2020). Library preparation employed the immunoSEQ multiplex PCR assay. The clones in this table, taken by TCRdb from immuneACCESS, are in-frame only. Not every clone is retained; where verified, under half of the shortfall comes from an unresolved V gene, and the cause of the rest is unknown. This sample holds 200,000 to 300,000 clones; 88% were observed only once. The ten largest clones capture about 1% of the sample. The specimen was peripheral blood. These receptors were collected from a woman in her forties who had recovered from COVID-19.

This clone occurred a few times. The rearrangement links TRBV19 to TRBJ1-5; 9 bases map to TRBD1. Germline V gene data show CDR1 as LNHDA and CDR2 as SQIVND (reference sequence). V shed 7 bases and J 6 bases; nucleotides not matched to a gene: 16. The CDR3 totals 17 residues. The chain's CDR3 is CASTSIGTGKWGQPQHF. The CDR3 nucleotides are TGTGCCAGTACCAGTATCGGGACAGGGAAATGGGGTCAGCCCCAGCATTTT. Full variable domain (rest looked up from reference TRBV19 and TRBJ1-5): DGGITQSPKYLFRKEGQNVTLSCEQNLNHDAMYWYRQDPGQGLRLIYYSQIVNDFQKGDIAEGYSVSREKKESFPLTVTSAQKNPTAFYLCASTSIGTGKWGQPQHFGDGTRLSIL.

CDR3 region: CASSLGLGWDTEAFF. The CDR3, as DNA: TGCGCCAGCAGCTTAGGACTGGGGTGGGACACTGAAGCTTTCTTT. The gene calls are TRBV5-1 and TRBJ1-1, with D unclear. The CDR3 covers 15 residues. Germline loops: CDR1 SGHRS, CDR2 YFSETQ. Trimming took off 2 bases at V and 3 bases at J, with 14 bases between the two ends.

This chain joins TRBV9 and TRBJ1-1, with 10 bases lining up with TRBD1. Germline trimming cut 3 bases from V and 1 base from J; bases unmatched to any gene: 6. This CDR3 region has 16 residues. The V gene's germline CDR1 is SGDLS and CDR2 YYNGEE. CDR3 residues: CASSGQGAKGNTEAFF. CDR3 nucleotides: TGTGCCAGCAGCGGACAGGGGGCGAAAGGGAACACTGAAGCTTTCTTT.

The V and J genes are TRBV9 and TRBJ1-5; D ambiguous. CDR3 length: 14 amino acids. In germline, CDR1 is SGDLS, CDR2 YYNGEE. V lost 0 bases to trimming and J lost 7 bases, with 11 bases between them. CDR3 nucleotide sequence: TGTGCCAGCAGCGTAGGTACCGACGGGCAGCCCCAGCATTTT. Encoded protein: CASSVGTDGQPQHF.

This clone appeared a single time. This rearrangement joins TRBV7-9 to TRBJ2-1; D gene unclear. The ends were cut back, 9 bases at V and 0 bases at J, with 12 bases in the middle. CDR1 is SEHNR, CDR2 FQNEAQ, per germline (reference sequence). CDR3 length: 14 residues. The CDR3 spells CASPPPSSYNEQFF. The CDR3 region has the DNA TGTGCCAGTCCACCCCCGAGCTCCTACAATGAGCAGTTCTTC.

The chain is built from TRBV18 and TRBJ2-3; no firm D call. This CDR3 has 14 amino acids. Deletions cut 8 bases from V and 1 base from J, with 13 bases between. Germline assignment: CDR1 KGHSH and CDR2 LQKENI. The CDR3 sequence is CASTARSRTDTQYF. The CDR3 DNA follows: TGTGCCAGCACCGCCCGGTCCCGCACAGATACGCAGTATTTT.

This chain joins TRBV3-1 (or the pseudogene TRBV3-2) and TRBJ2-2; a weak D match, TRBD2 (7 bases). CDR1 is LGHDT, CDR2 YNNKEL, per germline (reference sequence). There are 15 residues in the CDR3. V was cut by 6 bases and J by 5 bases, with 16 bases left in between. CDR3 in amino acids: CASSPRGGRTGELFF. The CDR3 bases are TGTGCCAGCAGTCCAAGGGGGGGACGGACCGGGGAGCTGTTTTTT.

The V gene is TRBV12-3 or TRBV12-4, the J gene TRBJ1-2; 8 nucleotides agree with TRBD1. The CDR3 consists of 13 residues. J was trimmed by 2 bases and V by 10 bases; bases with no gene match: 6. The CDR3 protein is CATGQGPNYGYTF. In nucleotides, the CDR3 is TGTGCCACCGGACAGGGACCGAACTATGGCTACACCTTC.

Concerning this clone itself: Additional DNA sequences in this sample encode the identical CDR3. This chain joins TRBV6-5 and TRBJ2-1, with D maybe TRBD1 (6 bases). Germline values: CDR1 MNHEY, CDR2 SVGAGI. Trimming took 2 bases from V and 0 from J, leaving 8 bases between them. The CDR3 has 15 residues. CDR3 in amino acids: CASSYGRGSYNEQFF. The CDR3 DNA sequence: TGTGCCAGCAGTTACGGCAGGGGCTCCTACAATGAGCAGTTCTTC.

This clone was detected only once. This chain uses TRBV5-4 with TRBJ2-5, with 9 bases matching TRBD2. The germline CDR1 and CDR2 sequences are SGHNT and YYREEE (reference sequence). J gave up 1 base and V 2 bases, and 9 bases lay outside the gene matches. The CDR3 covers 17 residues. Here the CDR3 reads CASSFPGREGTQETQYF. The CDR3 nucleotides are TGTGCCAGCAGCTTCCCCGGGCGGGAGGGCACCCAAGAGACCCAGTACTTC. The whole variable domain, remainder taken from reference TRBV5-4 and TRBJ2-5, is ETGVTQSPTHLIKTRGQQVTLRCSSQSGHNTVSWYQQALGQGPQFIFQYYREEENGRGNFPPRFSGLQFPNYSSELNVNALELDDSALYLCASSFPGREGTQETQYFGPGTRLLVL.

The V and J genes are TRBV18 and TRBJ2-2; perhaps TRBD1 as D (6 bases). CDR1 is KGHSH, CDR2 LQKENI, per germline. The CDR3 consists of 14 residues. V was trimmed by 8 bases and J by 0 bases, leaving 10 bases between them. Here the CDR3 reads CASLTGSNTGELFF. The CDR3 nucleotides read TGTGCCAGCCTAACAGGGTCGAACACCGGGGAGCTGTTTTTT.

The chain is built from TRBV7-3 and TRBJ2-1, with D tentatively TRBD2 (6 bases). With 5 bases removed from V and 8 bases from J, the gap between germline ends came to 13 bases. The CDR3 consists of 13 residues. Germline V lookup: CDR1 SGHTA, CDR2 FQGTGA. The CDR3 here is CASSPPPGDEQFF. The DNA of the CDR3 is TGTGCCAGCAGCCCCCCCCCGGGGGATGAGCAGTTCTTC.

The rearrangement joins TRBV6-5 to TRBJ2-1; 7 nucleotides agree with TRBD2. The V gene's germline CDR1 is MNHEY and CDR2 SVGAGI. The trim removed 7 bases at V and 2 bases at J, leaving 5 bases unmatched. The CDR3 is 14 residues long. CDR3 DNA sequence: TGTGCCAGCACCTCCCGGGGGGCCTACAATGAGCAGTTCTTC. Protein sequence: CASTSRGAYNEQFF.

This clone came up a few times. This chain connects TRBV7-9 to TRBJ2-7; D is possibly TRBD1 (7 bases). With 5 bases removed from V and 4 bases from J, the gap between germline ends came to 15 bases. The V gene's germline CDR1 is SEHNR and CDR2 FQNEAQ (reference sequence). The CDR3 extends over 14 amino acids. CDR3 nucleotides: TGTGCCAGCAGCCCGCGCCCAGGGGGGTACGAGCAGTACTTC. Residues: CASSPRPGGYEQYF.

The chain is built from TRBV19 and TRBJ1-1; 9 bases are a match to TRBD1. CDR1 is LNHDA, CDR2 SQIVND, per germline (reference sequence). The V segment lost 6 bases and the J segment 6 bases; nucleotides outside the gene matches: 2. The CDR3 contains 12 residues. The CDR3 protein is CASRTGGAEAFF. CDR3 DNA sequence: TGTGCCAGTAGGACAGGGGGGGCTGAAGCTTTCTTT.

The genes are TRBV20-1 and TRBJ2-2; D might be TRBD2 (6 bases). The CDR3 runs 16 residues. The germline gives CDR1 DFQATT, CDR2 SNEGSKA (reference sequence). V shed 3 bases and J shed 2 bases, with 16 bases lying between them. CDR3 sequence reads: CSASRRGVGNTGELFF. The DNA for the CDR3 is TGCAGTGCTAGTAGGCGCGGGGTCGGAAACACCGGGGAGCTGTTTTTT.

CDR3 amino acids: CASRLAGVGPDTQYF. The CDR3 DNA sequence: TGTGCCAGCAGGCTAGCGGGAGTAGGGCCAGATACGCAGTATTTT. J is TRBJ2-3 and V is TRBV27; 10 bases match TRBD2. CDR1 and CDR2 (germline): MNHEY, SMNVEV (reference sequence). This CDR3 has 15 amino acids. V was clipped by 6 bases and J by 4 bases; unmatched bases: 7.

The V call is TRBV6-9, the J call TRBJ1-1; D may be TRBD1 (5 bases). CDR3 length: 21 residues. Per germline, CDR1 MNHGY and CDR2 SVAAGI. V was pared by 1 base and J by 1 base, with 28 bases between. The chain's CDR3 is CASSYLGTGRRDEGRNTEAFF. The CDR3 DNA sequence: TGTGCCAGCAGTTATTTGGGCACAGGTAGGAGGGACGAGGGGAGGAACACTGAAGCTTTCTTT.

The chain is built from TRBV5-6 and TRBJ2-5; the match to TRBD1 covers 12 bases. This CDR3 contains 15 residues. With V trimmed by 6 bases and J by 7 bases, 10 bases remained unmatched. Germline CDR1 is SGHDT and CDR2 is YYEEEE. Written as DNA, the CDR3 is TGTGCCAGCAACCCGGGGGGACAGGGGGCGGTGACCCAGTACTTC. Amino acids: CASNPGGQGAVTQYF.